A single T cell receptor (beta chain) is shown here with its context. The antigen is unknown. Unique molecular identifiers were attached to individual cDNA molecules. Via MiXCR, TCRdb re-called the 5' RACE reads, giving one row per CDR3 protein. Of tens of thousands of distinct CDR3 sequences listed, about 9.4% are singletons. CDR1 and CDR2 (germline): MNHEY, SVGEGT. J was trimmed by 0 bases and V by 4 bases; bases with no gene match: 11. CDR3 length equals 17 residues. The data are from a study of early T cells in non-severe SARS-CoV-2 infection. Study-level background: The chains were unpaired, and the sequenced material was bulk RNA from unsorted whole blood.

Notes on the study in general: The study's VDJdb matching favored anti-spike CD8 responses and missed private and CD4 specificities.

The TCR comes from an adult who was a healthcare worker with PCR-confirmed SARS-CoV-2 infection or an uninfected control (not recorded which). The genes are TRBV6-2 or TRBV6-3 and TRBJ1-1; the match to TRBD1 covers 7 bases. This sample comprised whole blood, obtained at baseline. CDR3 sequence: CASSWAITGEMNTEAFF. The CDR3 bases are TGTGCCAGCAGTTGGGCTATCACAGGGGAAATGAACACTGAAGCTTTCTTT.